The 6 T cell receptor beta chains below were found in one sample sequenced in a study of tumor-infiltrating lymphocytes in primary liver carcinoma. A primer matching the constant region was used to make TCR beta cDNA from 450 to 500 ng of total RNA. Modified slightly, ARM-PCR produced TCR beta libraries over three nested multiplex PCR rounds. Use of TRBV1-TRBV30 forward primers with a C-beta reverse primer characterized the first two PCR rounds, which lasted approximately 11 cycles each. TCRdb reanalysed the multiplex PCR reads using MiXCR and keeps one entry per CDR3 protein. In the table there are roughly 120,000 distinct CDR3 sequences, 65% of which are singletons. Without any cell sorting, roughly 18-30 mg of bulk tissue yielded co-extracted RNA and DNA. Sequencing was carried out using liver tumor tissue from sampling region 1. Noted subset: tumor region T1, superior pole. The receptors originated from an older woman with primary liver carcinoma and hepatitis B virus infection.

On this clonotype: This may come from a read error, since a much larger clone is one base off. A read error is likely, as this CDR3 ends without the conserved phenylalanine or tryptophan. V gene TRBV29-1 combines with J gene TRBJ2-2; D might be TRBD1 or TRBD2, each matching 5 bases. The CDR3 extends over 13 amino acids. The germline V gene encodes CDR1 SQVTM and CDR2 ANQGSEA. Trimming left V 3 bases short and J 4 bases short, with 9 bases between. CDR3 loop: CSVERGPTGELFL. The CDR3 DNA reads as TGCAGCGTTGAGAGGGGACCCACCGGGGAGCTGTTTCTT.

Concerning this clonotype: A read error is likely, as this CDR3 ends without the conserved phenylalanine or tryptophan. The J gene is TRBJ1-5, the V gene TRBV11-2, with D perhaps TRBD1 (6 bases). CDR3 length equals 13 residues. Germline V gene lookup returns CDR1 SGHAT and CDR2 FQNNGV. This chain's CDR3 is CVSSSTGHQPQHL. CDR3 bases: TGTGTCAGCAGCTCAACAGGGCATCAGCCCCAGCATCTT.

A note on this clonotype: A read error may produce the germline difference seen at one junction end. The chain joins TRBV11-2 to TRBJ2-3; TRBD2 agrees at 8 bases. Germline loops: CDR1 SGHAT, CDR2 FQNNGV. The CDR3 runs 15 residues. The CDR3 loop is CASRPSGGITDTQYF. DNA of the CDR3: TGTGCCAGCAGGCCCTCGGGAGGGATCACGGATACACAGTATTTT. The full variable domain, in which reference TRBV11-2 and TRBJ2-3 provide the parts outside the CDR3, is EAGVAQSPRYKIIEKRQSVAFWCNPISGHATLYWYQQILGQGPKLLIQFQNNGVVDDSQLPKDRFSAERLKGVDSTLKIQPAKLEDSAVYLCASRPSGGITDTQYFGPGTRLTVL.

The chain employs TRBV12-3 or TRBV12-4 and TRBJ1-1; 7 positions match TRBD1. This CDR3 region has 18 residues. The V segment lost 3 bases and the J segment 4 bases; nucleotides outside the gene matches: 17. CDR3 coding DNA: TGTGCCAGCAGTTTGGTCAGGGGGATGGTGTCACCCACCACTGAAGCTTTCTTT. Translation: CASSLVRGMVSPTTEAFF.

This clonotype was detected only a few times. A much more abundant neighbour one base away suggests this may be a read error. The chain uses TRBV12-3 or TRBV12-4 and TRBJ2-1; 8 positions match TRBD2. CDR3 length: 15 residues. The CDR3 DNA follows: TGTGCCTGCAGCCCGAGCGGGAGCCGCTACAATGAGCAGTTCTTC. This codes for CACSPSGSRYNEQFF.

V is TRBV7-9 and J is TRBJ2-5; no clear D gene. The CDR3 consists of 16 residues. The germline V and J ends were trimmed by 3 bases and 1 base, with 15 bases remaining between them. The germline V gene has CDR1 SEHNR and CDR2 FQNEAQ (reference sequence). For the CDR3, the DNA is TGTGCCAGCAGCTTTTTGGGATCGGCTACCCAAGAGACCCAGTACTTC. Protein sequence: CASSFLGSATQETQYF.